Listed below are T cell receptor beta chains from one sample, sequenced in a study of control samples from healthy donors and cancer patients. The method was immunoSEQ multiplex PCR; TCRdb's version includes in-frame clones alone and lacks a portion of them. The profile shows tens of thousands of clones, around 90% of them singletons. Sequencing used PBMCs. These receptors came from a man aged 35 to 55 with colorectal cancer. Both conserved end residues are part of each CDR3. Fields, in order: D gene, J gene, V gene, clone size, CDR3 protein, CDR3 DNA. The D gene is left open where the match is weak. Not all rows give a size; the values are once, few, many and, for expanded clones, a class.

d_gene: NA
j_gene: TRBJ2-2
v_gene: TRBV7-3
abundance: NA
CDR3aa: CASSLAMDTGELFF
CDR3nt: TGTGCCAGCAGCCTCGCGATGGACACCGGGGAGCTGTTTTTT

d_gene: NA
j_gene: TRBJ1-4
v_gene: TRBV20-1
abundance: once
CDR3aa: CSASGAEKLFF
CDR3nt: TGCAGTGCTAGCGGGGCCGAAAAACTGTTTTTT

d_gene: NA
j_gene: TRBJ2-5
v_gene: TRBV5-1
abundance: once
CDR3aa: CASSSTSNGRRTQYF
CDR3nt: TGCGCCAGCAGCAGCACTTCGAACGGCCGGAGGACCCAGTACTTC

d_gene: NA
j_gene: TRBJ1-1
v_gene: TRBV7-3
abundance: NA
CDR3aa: CASSLVNTEAFF
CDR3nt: TGTGCCAGCAGCTTAGTGAACACTGAAGCTTTCTTT

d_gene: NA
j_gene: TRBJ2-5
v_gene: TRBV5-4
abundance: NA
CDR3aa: CASSLPTGNQETQYF
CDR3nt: TGTGCCAGCAGCTTGCCTACAGGGAACCAAGAGACCCAGTACTTC

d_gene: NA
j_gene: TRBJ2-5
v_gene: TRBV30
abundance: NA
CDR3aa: CAWSRTGGGETQYF
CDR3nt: TGTGCCTGGAGTCGGACGGGGGGCGGAGAGACCCAGTACTTC

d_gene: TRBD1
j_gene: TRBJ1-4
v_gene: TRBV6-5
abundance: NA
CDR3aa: CASSLTGTANEKLFF
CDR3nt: TGTGCCAGCAGTTTAACCGGGACAGCTAATGAAAAACTGTTTTTT

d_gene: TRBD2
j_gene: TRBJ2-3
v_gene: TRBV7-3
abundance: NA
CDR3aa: CASSLGPSGGTDTQYF
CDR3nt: TGTGCCAGCAGCCTAGGTCCCAGCGGGGGCACAGATACGCAGTATTTT

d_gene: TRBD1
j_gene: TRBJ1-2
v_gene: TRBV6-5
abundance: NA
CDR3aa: CASNQGALGYGYTF
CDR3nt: TGTGCCAGCAACCAGGGGGCCCTCGGCTATGGCTACACCTTC

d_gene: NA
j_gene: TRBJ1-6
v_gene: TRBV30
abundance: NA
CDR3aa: CAWSGDGNSPLHF
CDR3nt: TGTGCCTGGAGTGGGGACGGAAATTCACCCCTCCACTTT

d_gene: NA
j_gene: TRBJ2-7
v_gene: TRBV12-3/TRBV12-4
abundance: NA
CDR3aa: CASTRDTSYEQYF
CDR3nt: TGTGCCAGCACCCGGGACACCTCCTACGAGCAGTACTTC

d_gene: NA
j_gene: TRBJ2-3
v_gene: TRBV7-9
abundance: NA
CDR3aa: CASSLPRASTDTQYF
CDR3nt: TGTGCCAGCAGCTTACCCCGGGCAAGCACAGATACGCAGTATTTT

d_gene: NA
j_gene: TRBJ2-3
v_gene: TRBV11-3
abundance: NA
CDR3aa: CASSLFSSPSSTDTQYF
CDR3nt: TGTGCCAGCAGCTTATTCTCGAGTCCCTCTAGCACAGATACGCAGTATTTT

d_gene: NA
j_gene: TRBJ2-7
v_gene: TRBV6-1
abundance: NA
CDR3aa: CASSDRDAGYEQYF
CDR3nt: TGTGCCAGCAGTGATCGGGACGCCGGCTACGAGCAGTACTTC

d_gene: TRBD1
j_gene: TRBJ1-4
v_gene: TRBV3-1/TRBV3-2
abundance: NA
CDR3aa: CASRGRGQGNEKLFF
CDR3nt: TGTGCCAGCAGGGGAAGAGGACAGGGGAATGAAAAACTGTTTTTT

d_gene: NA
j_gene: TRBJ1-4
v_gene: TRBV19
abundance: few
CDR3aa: CATQDQALTNEKLFF
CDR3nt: TGTGCCACCCAAGATCAGGCTTTGACTAATGAAAAACTGTTTTTT

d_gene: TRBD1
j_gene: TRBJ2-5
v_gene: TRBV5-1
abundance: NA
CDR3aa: CASSAQGAGETQYF
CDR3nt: TGCGCCAGCAGCGCACAGGGGGCGGGGGAGACCCAGTACTTC

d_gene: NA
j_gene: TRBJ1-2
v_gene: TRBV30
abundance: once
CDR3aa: CAWSHKTQGNYGYTF
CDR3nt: TGTGCCTGGAGTCACAAGACACAGGGAAACTATGGCTACACCTTC

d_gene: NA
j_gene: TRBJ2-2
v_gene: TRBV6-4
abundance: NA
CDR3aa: CASSPGVGSTGELFF
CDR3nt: TGTGCCAGCAGCCCAGGGGTGGGATCCACCGGGGAGCTGTTTTTT

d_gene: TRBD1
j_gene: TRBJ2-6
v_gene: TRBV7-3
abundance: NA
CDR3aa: CASSPGQGPPFTGANVLTF
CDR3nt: TGTGCCAGCAGCCCAGGACAGGGGCCACCATTTACCGGGGCCAACGTCCTGACTTTC

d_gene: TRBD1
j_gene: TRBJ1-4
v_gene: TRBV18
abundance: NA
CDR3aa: CASSLGGQGTNDLFF
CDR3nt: TGTGCCAGCTCACTTGGAGGACAGGGGACGAACGATCTGTTTTTT

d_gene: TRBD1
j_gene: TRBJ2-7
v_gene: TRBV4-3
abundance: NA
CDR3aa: CASSQTRQGFHEQYF
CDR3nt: TGCGCCAGCAGCCAAACGAGACAGGGTTTCCACGAGCAGTACTTC

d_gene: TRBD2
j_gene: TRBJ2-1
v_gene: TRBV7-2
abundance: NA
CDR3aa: CASSYPTSGVNNEQFF
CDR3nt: TGTGCCAGCAGCTACCCCACTAGCGGGGTTAATAATGAGCAGTTCTTC

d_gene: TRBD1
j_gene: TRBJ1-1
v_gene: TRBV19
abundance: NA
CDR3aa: CASIVGQGARTEAFF
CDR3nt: TGTGCCAGTATCGTAGGACAGGGGGCACGGACTGAAGCTTTCTTT

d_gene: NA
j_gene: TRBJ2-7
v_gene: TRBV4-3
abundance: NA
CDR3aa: CASSQDTGKAYEQYF
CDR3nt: TGCGCCAGCAGCCAAGACACAGGCAAAGCCTACGAGCAGTACTTC

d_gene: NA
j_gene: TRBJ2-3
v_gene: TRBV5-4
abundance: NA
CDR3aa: CASSSLGRGATDTQYF
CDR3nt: TGTGCCAGCAGCTCCCTCGGGCGGGGAGCCACAGATACGCAGTATTTT

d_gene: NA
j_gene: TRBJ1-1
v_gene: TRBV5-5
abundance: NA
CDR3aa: CASSLADEAGRGNTEAFF
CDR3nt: TGTGCCAGCAGCTTGGCAGACGAGGCAGGGAGGGGGAACACTGAAGCTTTCTTT

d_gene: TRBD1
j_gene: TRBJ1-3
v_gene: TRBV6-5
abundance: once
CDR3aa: CASRMDRISGNTIYF
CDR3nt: TGTGCCAGCAGGATGGACAGGATCTCTGGAAACACCATATATTTT

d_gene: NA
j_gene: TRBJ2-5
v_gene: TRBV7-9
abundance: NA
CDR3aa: CASTKGGAQETQYF
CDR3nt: TGTGCCAGCACGAAAGGGGGGGCGCAAGAGACCCAGTACTTC

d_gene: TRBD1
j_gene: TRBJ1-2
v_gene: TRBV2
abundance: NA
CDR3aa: CASRSRQGDDYGYTF
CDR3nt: TGTGCCAGCAGGAGCCGACAGGGGGACGACTATGGCTACACCTTC

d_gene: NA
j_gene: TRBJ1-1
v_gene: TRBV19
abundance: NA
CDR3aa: CASSTIRWNTEAFF
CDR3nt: TGTGCCAGTAGTACGATCCGTTGGAACACTGAAGCTTTCTTT

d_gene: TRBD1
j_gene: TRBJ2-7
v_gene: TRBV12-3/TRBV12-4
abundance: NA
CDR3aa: CASSFGTGSEQYF
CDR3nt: TGTGCCAGCAGTTTTGGGACAGGGTCCGAGCAGTACTTC

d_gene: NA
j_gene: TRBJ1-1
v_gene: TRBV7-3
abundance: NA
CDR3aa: CASSPRGEGTEAFF
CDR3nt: TGTGCCAGCAGCCCCAGGGGCGAGGGCACTGAAGCTTTCTTT

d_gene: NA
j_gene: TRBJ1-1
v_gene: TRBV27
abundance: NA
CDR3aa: CASSLDPQGRTEAFF
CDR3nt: TGTGCCAGCAGTTTAGACCCCCAGGGTCGCACTGAAGCTTTCTTT

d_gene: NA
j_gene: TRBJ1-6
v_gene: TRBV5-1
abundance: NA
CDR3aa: CASSLAGNSPLHF
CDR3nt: TGCGCCAGCAGCTTGGCAGGGAATTCACCCCTCCACTTT

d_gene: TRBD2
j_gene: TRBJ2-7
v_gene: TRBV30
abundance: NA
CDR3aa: CAWSPMFGSGGSEQYF
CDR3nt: TGTGCCTGGAGTCCCATGTTCGGTAGCGGGGGATCCGAGCAGTACTTC

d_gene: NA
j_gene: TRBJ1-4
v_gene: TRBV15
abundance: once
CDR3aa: CATSESIFEATNEKLFF
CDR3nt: TGTGCCACCAGCGAAAGCATATTTGAGGCAACTAATGAAAAACTGTTTTTT

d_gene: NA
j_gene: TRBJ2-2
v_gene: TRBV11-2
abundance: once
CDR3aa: CASSPGGDTNTGELFF
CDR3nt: TGTGCCAGCAGCCCAGGGGGGGACACCAACACCGGGGAGCTGTTTTTT

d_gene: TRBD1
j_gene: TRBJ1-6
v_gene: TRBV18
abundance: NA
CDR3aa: CASSGTGSSYNSPLHF
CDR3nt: TGTGCCAGCTCAGGGACAGGAAGCTCCTATAATTCACCCCTCCACTTT